A selection of T cell receptor beta chains follows, all from one sample in a study of T cell changes during pregnancy in multiple sclerosis. The data were produced by immunoSEQ multiplex PCR, yet TCRdb's version contains in-frame clones alone and is incomplete. The data show some 39,000 clones, around nine tenths seen once. Sample: CD4+ T cells from peripheral blood mononuclear cells, taken in the third trimester of pregnancy. Receptors were obtained from a female donor in good health, enrolled as a control in a pregnancy study. Both conserved end residues are trimmed from each CDR3. Each record gives: CDR3 length, J gene, V gene, CDR3 protein.

len: 11; j_gene: TRBJ1-1; v_gene: TRBV2; CDR3aa: ASSPQGNTEAF
len: 16; j_gene: TRBJ2-3; v_gene: TRBV12-5; CDR3aa: ASGLAGTSGGATDTQY
len: 12; j_gene: TRBJ2-7; v_gene: TRBV27; CDR3aa: ASSLSGQGGEQY
len: 13; j_gene: TRBJ2-1; v_gene: TRBV6-1; CDR3aa: ASSEGTSGSNEQF
len: 13; j_gene: TRBJ2-5; v_gene: TRBV6-6; CDR3aa: ASSFLAGVQETQY
len: 15; j_gene: TRBJ2-6; v_gene: TRBV7-7; CDR3aa: ASSLHLPQSRANVLT
len: 13; j_gene: TRBJ2-5; v_gene: TRBV7-2; CDR3aa: ASSLVGLGGETQY
len: 12; j_gene: TRBJ1-6; v_gene: TRBV7-8; CDR3aa: ASSLERFGSPLH
len: 12; j_gene: TRBJ1-2; v_gene: TRBV6-1; CDR3aa: ASSGQAGWSGYT
len: 11; j_gene: TRBJ1-2; v_gene: TRBV6-1; CDR3aa: ASSGGLPGRYT
len: 11; j_gene: TRBJ2-5; v_gene: TRBV7-2; CDR3aa: ASSLQQVETQY
len: 13; j_gene: TRBJ1-1; v_gene: TRBV28; CDR3aa: ASVEGAANILEAF
len: 12; j_gene: TRBJ2-3; v_gene: TRBV30; CDR3aa: AWTSGDFTDTQY
len: 13; j_gene: TRBJ1-5; v_gene: TRBV7-2; CDR3aa: ASSLGGGSNQPQH
len: 10; j_gene: TRBJ1-2; v_gene: TRBV5-1; CDR3aa: ASSFDRAGYT
len: 14; j_gene: TRBJ2-7; v_gene: TRBV16; CDR3aa: ASSQLAGSPPYEQY
len: 12; j_gene: TRBJ1-2; v_gene: TRBV6-4; CDR3aa: ASRTAPGGYGYT
len: 12; j_gene: TRBJ2-2; v_gene: TRBV28; CDR3aa: ASSLTGDTGELF
len: 13; j_gene: TRBJ1-1; v_gene: TRBV29-1; CDR3aa: SAGGFAGVHTEAF
len: 9; j_gene: TRBJ2-7; v_gene: TRBV20-1; CDR3aa: SGGQGDEQY
len: 15; j_gene: TRBJ1-4; v_gene: TRBV5-4; CDR3aa: ASSLGDRGGLMKVVF
len: 12; j_gene: TRBJ2-2; v_gene: TRBV2; CDR3aa: ASSGQGHTGELF
len: 14; j_gene: TRBJ2-5; v_gene: TRBV5-4; CDR3aa: ASSLPGVAGQETQY
len: 12; j_gene: TRBJ1-3; v_gene: TRBV19; CDR3aa: ASCRGGSGNTIY
len: 12; j_gene: TRBJ2-1; v_gene: TRBV5-1; CDR3aa: ASNPGQSYNEQF
len: 9; j_gene: TRBJ1-1; v_gene: TRBV29-1; CDR3aa: TGRLNTEAF
len: 13; j_gene: TRBJ1-2; v_gene: TRBV6-5; CDR3aa: ASSSTLGGSYGYT
len: 14; j_gene: TRBJ2-1; v_gene: TRBV18; CDR3aa: ASSTKGALFDNEQF
len: 12; j_gene: TRBJ1-1; v_gene: TRBV28; CDR3aa: ASSIYQGRTEAF
len: 14; j_gene: TRBJ2-5; v_gene: TRBV5-1; CDR3aa: ASSSGGRTYSGTQY
len: 14; j_gene: TRBJ2-5; v_gene: TRBV5-1; CDR3aa: ASSPIGTGGWETQY
len: 12; j_gene: TRBJ2-2; v_gene: TRBV6-5; CDR3aa: ASWGGTWTGELF
len: 12; j_gene: TRBJ2-7; v_gene: TRBV7-6; CDR3aa: ASSRDFSSYEQY
len: 11; j_gene: TRBJ1-4; v_gene: TRBV9; CDR3aa: ASSPGWSEKLF
len: 12; j_gene: TRBJ1-6; v_gene: TRBV6-5; CDR3aa: ASSYQKGGSPLH
len: 15; j_gene: TRBJ2-2; v_gene: TRBV4-1; CDR3aa: ASSQVPSGRRVGELF
len: 14; j_gene: TRBJ1-2; v_gene: TRBV5-5; CDR3aa: ASSLLGGEFSDGYT
len: 12; j_gene: TRBJ2-7; v_gene: TRBV6-4; CDR3aa: ASSPRGASYEQY
len: 12; j_gene: TRBJ2-2; v_gene: TRBV19; CDR3aa: ASRAQVRAGELF
len: 13; j_gene: TRBJ1-1; v_gene: TRBV14; CDR3aa: ASSQVRYGGTEAF
len: 14; j_gene: TRBJ2-6; v_gene: TRBV11-2; CDR3aa: ASSLPTGSGANVLT
len: 10; j_gene: TRBJ2-5; v_gene: TRBV4-1; CDR3aa: ASSHPRDTLY
len: 12; j_gene: .; v_gene: TRBV9; CDR3aa: ASSVSSGPYEQY
len: 10; j_gene: TRBJ1-2; v_gene: TRBV29-1; CDR3aa: SAVEGFGGYT
len: 13; j_gene: TRBJ2-7; v_gene: TRBV19; CDR3aa: ASSIRQAYSYEQY
len: 13; j_gene: TRBJ2-5; v_gene: TRBV9; CDR3aa: ASSVEAGGPETQY
len: 13; j_gene: TRBJ2-3; v_gene: TRBV28; CDR3aa: ASKLGTGGRNTQY
len: 13; j_gene: TRBJ2-5; v_gene: TRBV6-1; CDR3aa: ASSENGGALVTQY
len: 12; j_gene: TRBJ2-7; v_gene: TRBV19; CDR3aa: ASADRGGPYEQY
len: 11; j_gene: TRBJ2-7; v_gene: TRBV2; CDR3aa: AGREQGVDEQY